Following are 23 T cell receptor beta chains from one sample sequenced in a study of shared clonotypes between healthy human individuals. Libraries were prepared by immunoSEQ multiplex PCR; TCRdb keeps only in-frame clonotypes and omits some of them. The top ten hold 1.5% to 2% of the sample, which has 2 million to 2.5 million clones, 90% to 95% seen once. Terminally differentiated effector memory CD45RA+ cells were left out of the naive CD8 fraction, which was CD45RO-negative and positively selected for CCR7. Sequenced sample: naive CD8+ T cells from PBMCs. The receptor source for this set is a man younger than 30 in good health. Some clones in this sample may be carry-over from other donors' samples.

J is TRBJ2-2 and V is TRBV28, with TRBD2 as a possible D gene (6 bases). The length of the CDR3 is 16 residues. V was cut by 5 bases and J by 5 bases, with 18 bases left in between. Germline values: CDR1 MDHEN, CDR2 SYDVKM. DNA of the CDR3: TGTGCCAGCAGTATCCCGTATAGCGGTGGAACCGGGGAGCTGTTTTTT. It translates to CASSIPYSGGTGELFF.

This clone has just one count. The gene calls are TRBV7-2 and TRBJ2-3, with D perhaps being TRBD1 or TRBD2 (5 bases each). Trimming cost V 8 bases and J 3 bases, with 9 bases left between them. Germline CDR1 reads SGHTA; CDR2 reads FQGNSA. The CDR3 runs to 12 residues. DNA for the CDR3: TGTGCCAGCTGGGACCGGACAGATACGCAGTATTTT. Its protein is CASWDRTDTQYF.

This clone was seen a single time. V usage is TRBV11-3 and J usage is TRBJ2-7; 13 positions match TRBD2. Germline assignment: CDR1 SGHNT and CDR2 YENEEA. V lost 4 bases, J lost 0 bases, and 6 bases stayed unmatched. CDR3 length: 17 amino acids. The CDR3 sequence is CASSSRTSGSISYEQYF. The CDR3, as DNA: TGTGCCAGCAGCTCCCGGACTAGCGGGAGTATCTCCTACGAGCAGTACTTC. Complete variable domain (other parts from reference TRBV11-3 and TRBJ2-7): EAGVVQSPRYKIIEKKQPVAFWCNPISGHNTLYWYLQNLGQGPELLIRYENEEAVDDSQLPKDRFSAERLKGVDSTLKIQPAELGDSAVYLCASSSRTSGSISYEQYFGPGTRLTVT.

This chain connects TRBV10-3 to TRBJ2-5; 7 nucleotides line up with TRBD1. Germline lookup yields CDR1 ENHRY and CDR2 SYGVKD. The V gene end was trimmed by 5 bases and the J gene end by 4 bases; junction bases not matched to a gene: 7. This CDR3 region has 14 residues. The CDR3 here is CAISQTGTIETQYF. CDR3 DNA: TGTGCCATCAGTCAGACAGGGACGATAGAGACCCAGTACTTC.

The CDR3 region is CASSFGQTYEQYF. The CDR3 coding sequence is TGTGCCAGCAGCTTTGGGCAAACCTACGAGCAGTACTTC. The V and J genes are TRBV5-6 and TRBJ2-7; D not certain. The V and J ends lost 2 bases and 2 bases respectively, with 8 bases between them. The CDR3 has 13 residues. The V gene's germline CDR1 is SGHDT and CDR2 YYEEEE.

The DNA of the CDR3 is TGTGCCAGCAGCTTGCAGGGGACAGGTTCTGATACGCAGTATTTT. Its translation is CASSLQGTGSDTQYF. The chain employs TRBV5-4 and TRBJ2-3, with TRBD1 matching 8 bases. Losses at the gene ends were 1 base for V and 6 bases for J; bases not matched to a gene: 7. Germline V gives CDR1 SGHNT, CDR2 YYREEE (reference sequence). The CDR3 totals 15 residues.

The chain recombines TRBV11-2 with TRBJ2-1; 9 positions agree with TRBD1. Germline loops: CDR1 SGHAT, CDR2 FQNNGV. This CDR3 is built from 16 residues. The V segment lost 4 bases and the J segment 7 bases; nucleotides outside the gene matches: 11. This CDR3 reads CASSSGPGTGSNEQFF. DNA of the CDR3: TGTGCCAGCAGCTCAGGCCCCGGGACAGGGTCTAATGAGCAGTTCTTC.

The V and J genes are TRBV7-9 and TRBJ2-7; 11 bases line up with TRBD2. This CDR3 has 17 residues. Germline CDR1 and CDR2: SEHNR and FQNEAQ (reference sequence). After removal of 4 bases from V and 3 bases from J, the junction contained 11 bases not matched to a gene. CDR3 sequence reads: CASSWDLAGGVGYEQYF. The CDR3 region has the DNA TGTGCCAGCAGCTGGGACTTAGCGGGAGGGGTGGGCTACGAGCAGTACTTC.

CDR3 sequence: CASSAWTGSTYEQYF. CDR3 in DNA: TGCGCCAGCAGCGCATGGACAGGGTCAACCTACGAGCAGTACTTC. V and J are TRBV5-1 and TRBJ2-7; 8 positions match TRBD1. CDR3 length: 15 residues. V lost 4 bases and J lost 2; bases outside the gene matches: 8. Germline assignment: CDR1 SGHRS and CDR2 YFSETQ.

The J gene is TRBJ2-7, the V gene TRBV4-2, with D perhaps matching TRBD1 (6 bases). V lost 3 bases to trimming and J lost 2 bases, with 20 bases between them. Germline V gives CDR1 LGHNA, CDR2 YNFKEQ. The CDR3 sequence is 17 residues long. The CDR3 loop is CASSHSKGLGQPYEQYF. CDR3 sequence (DNA): TGTGCCAGCAGCCATTCAAAAGGACTTGGACAGCCCTACGAGCAGTACTTC.

The rearrangement uses TRBV7-8 and TRBJ2-7; 9 bases line up with TRBD2. With V trimmed by 3 bases and J by 3 bases, 6 bases remained unmatched. The germline CDR1 and CDR2 sequences are SGHVS and FQNEAQ. The length of the CDR3 is 15 residues. The CDR3 is CASSFRLAANYEQYF. The CDR3 DNA sequence: TGTGCCAGCAGCTTCCGACTAGCGGCAAACTACGAGCAGTACTTC.

The chain joins TRBV9 to TRBJ1-1, with a weak D call TRBD1 (5 bases). The V gene's germline CDR1 is SGDLS and CDR2 YYNGEE. Between the trimmed V and J ends, which lost 4 bases and 1 base, there was a span of 11 bases. The CDR3 extends over 14 amino acids. DNA of the CDR3: TGTGCCAGCAGCTGGGCCGGGGGGAACACTGAAGCTTTCTTT. Amino acids: CASSWAGGNTEAFF.

The rearrangement joins TRBV5-6 to TRBJ2-7; 10 bases line up with TRBD2. This CDR3 spans 13 amino acids. Germline trimming cut 4 bases from V and 6 bases from J; bases unmatched to any gene: 4. The germline gives CDR1 SGHDT, CDR2 YYEEEE. The CDR3 loop reads CASSPGTSVEQYF. For the CDR3, the DNA is TGTGCCAGCAGCCCCGGGACTAGCGTCGAGCAGTACTTC.

In the case of this clone: Other DNA sequences in this sample translate to the same CDR3. This chain uses TRBV28 with TRBJ2-5, with D perhaps given as TRBD1 or TRBD2 (5 bases each). Between the trimmed V and J ends, which lost 2 bases and 2 bases, there was a span of 6 bases. Germline V gives CDR1 MDHEN, CDR2 SYDVKM. This CDR3 has 13 residues. The CDR3 region is CASSLGGQETQYF. CDR3 DNA sequence: TGTGCCAGCAGTTTAGGGGGTCAAGAGACCCAGTACTTC.

The V and J genes are TRBV9 and TRBJ2-3; 7 bases line up with TRBD2. The CDR3 sequence is 17 residues long. Germline CDR1 is SGDLS and CDR2 is YYNGEE. V dropped 0 bases and J dropped 6; count of bases not matched to a gene: 13. The CDR3 DNA is TGTGCCAGCAGCGTAGTTCCTAGCGGCAGCCTCAGGGATACGCAGTATTTT. Its protein is CASSVVPSGSLRDTQYF.

This clone has more than one count but fewer than ten. Additional DNA sequences in this sample encode the identical CDR3. J is TRBJ1-5 and V is TRBV19; D is undetermined. The V gene's germline CDR1 is LNHDA and CDR2 SQIVND (reference sequence). Trimming cost V 3 bases and J 1 base, with 1 base left between them. The CDR3 runs to 12 residues. Here the CDR3 DNA reads TGTGCCAGTAGTATCAGCAATCAGCCCCAGCATTTT. Translated, it gives CASSISNQPQHF.

In DNA, the CDR3 is TGTGCCAGCAGCTCCCACAGGGGGGCTGGGGCCAACGTCCTGACTTTC. Its translation is CASSSHRGAGANVLTF. The rearrangement links TRBV7-9 to TRBJ2-6, with TRBD1 matching over 8 bases. The CDR3 loop spans 16 amino acids. The V gene's germline CDR1 is SEHNR and CDR2 FQNEAQ (reference sequence). V dropped 4 bases and J dropped 2; count of bases not matched to a gene: 4. The whole variable domain, remainder taken from reference TRBV7-9 and TRBJ2-6, is DTGVSQNPRHKITKRGQNVTFRCDPISEHNRLYWYRQTLGQGPEFLTYFQNEAQLEKSRLLSDRFSAERPKGSFSTLEIQRTEQGDSAMYLCASSSHRGAGANVLTFGAGSRLTVL.

This clone was counted a few times. The genes are TRBV7-9 and TRBJ1-5; D is ambiguous. CDR3 size: 12 residues. CDR1 is SEHNR, CDR2 FQNEAQ, per germline (reference sequence). Trimming removed 4 bases at V and 9 bases at J, with 10 bases between. The CDR3 loop reads CASSYIPGPQHF. In DNA, the CDR3 is TGTGCCAGCAGCTACATCCCCGGGCCCCAGCATTTT.

The chain links TRBV7-6 to TRBJ2-1, with a tentative D call TRBD2 (5 bases). The length of the CDR3 is 14 residues. Per germline, CDR1 SGHVS and CDR2 FNYEAQ. The germline V and J ends were trimmed by 0 bases and 5 bases, with 8 bases remaining between them. CDR3 in amino acids: CASSLAATNNEQFF. Here the CDR3 DNA reads TGTGCCAGCAGCTTAGCGGCGACTAACAATGAGCAGTTCTTC.

This chain uses TRBV6-5 with TRBJ2-7; the D gene is possibly TRBD2 (5 bases). The V and J ends lost 10 bases and 6 bases respectively, with 10 bases between them. CDR3 length equals 10 residues. Germline assignment: CDR1 MNHEY and CDR2 SVGAGI. The CDR3 is CATGELEQYF. In DNA, the CDR3 is TGTGCCACCGGGGAGCTCGAGCAGTACTTC.

The genes are TRBV5-1 and TRBJ2-1; D remains unclear. Germline CDR1 reads SGHRS; CDR2 reads YFSETQ. V lost 4 bases, J lost 9 bases, and 17 bases lay in between. The CDR3 loop spans 14 amino acids. This chain's CDR3 is CASSPTPDWGEQFF. Written as DNA, the CDR3 is TGCGCCAGCAGCCCCACTCCTGATTGGGGTGAGCAGTTCTTC.

V usage is TRBV11-2 and J usage is TRBJ2-2, with a weak D call TRBD2 (6 bases). The CDR3 is 16 amino acids. V lost 3 bases, J lost 1 base, and 12 bases lay in between. Germline V CDR1 and CDR2: SGHAT, FQNNGV. The CDR3 spells CASSFKSGENTGELFF. The CDR3 nucleotides read TGTGCCAGCAGCTTCAAATCGGGAGAGAACACCGGGGAGCTGTTTTTT.

The chain is built from TRBV7-2 and TRBJ2-3; 14 nucleotides line up with TRBD2. Germline V gene lookup returns CDR1 SGHTA and CDR2 FQGNSA. The CDR3 has 19 amino acids. J gave up 2 bases and V 1 base, and 8 bases lay outside the gene matches. CDR3 DNA sequence: TGTGCCAGCAGCTTAGGTATGCGGACTAGCGGGAGGTCCACAGATACGCAGTATTTT. This encodes CASSLGMRTSGRSTDTQYF.